This T cell receptor beta chain was documented in a study of blood T cell repertoires in COVID-19. TCRdb's table, derived via immunoSEQ multiplex PCR, lists solely in-frame clones and lacks some. The table has about 380,000 clones, around 84% seen once. Sequences were obtained from peripheral blood. This sequence originates from a woman under 30 with acute or convalescent COVID-19.

This CDR3 is CASSGSYNEKLFF. CDR3 nucleotide sequence: TGCGCCAGCAGTGGGAGTTATAATGAAAAACTGTTTTTT. The chain has TRBV10-2 and TRBJ1-4; D call uncertain. V lost 4 bases to trimming and J lost 4 bases, with 7 bases between them. This CDR3 contains 13 residues. Looked up from germline, CDR1 is WSHSY and CDR2 is SAAADI.